The 25 T cell receptor beta chains below were found in one sample sequenced in a study of blood T cells in healthy people across ages. Sample-barcoded 5' priming and a J-beta primer mix drove a second PCR of 7 to 11 cycles. TCRdb reanalysed the 5' RACE reads using MiXCR and keeps one entry per CDR3 protein. The sample yields more than 1,400,000 distinct CDR3 sequences, roughly 40% seen once. Sequencing was performed on blood. The receptors come from a woman between 18 and 29 years old in good health.

This chain joins TRBV5-1 and TRBJ1-5; no clear D gene. V was cut by 1 base and J by 0 bases, with 8 bases left in between. In germline, CDR1 is SGHRS, CDR2 YFSETQ. This CDR3 comprises 15 residues. CDR3 protein: CASSLSGISNQPQHF. In DNA form, the CDR3 reads TGCGCCAGCAGCTTGTCGGGGATTAGCAATCAGCCCCAGCATTTT.

This chain connects TRBV12-3 or TRBV12-4 to TRBJ2-3, with TRBD2 matching 11 bases. CDR3 length: 15 amino acids. V trimming: 6 bases; J trimming: 2 bases; junction bases outside the gene matches: 4. Here the CDR3 reads CASRGTSGITDTQYF. The CDR3 coding sequence is TGTGCCAGCAGGGGGACTAGCGGCATCACAGATACGCAGTATTTT.

The chain has TRBV20-1 and TRBJ2-7; 8 positions match TRBD2. Germline assignment: CDR1 DFQATT and CDR2 SNEGSKA (reference sequence). The CDR3 runs 13 residues. With 6 bases clipped from V and 2 bases from J, the junction kept 6 bases outside the gene matches. CDR3 DNA: TGCAGTGCCTCGACTAGCGCCCCCTACGAGCAGTACTTC. The encoded protein is CSASTSAPYEQYF.

Ten or more counts support this clonotype. The V call is TRBV5-5, the J call TRBJ2-1; TRBD2 matches 14 bases. Germline CDR1 is SGHKS and CDR2 is YYEKEE (reference sequence). CDR3 length equals 15 residues. The trim removed 2 bases at V and 7 bases at J, leaving 2 bases unmatched. For the CDR3, the DNA is TGTGCCAGCAGCTTCCGACTAGCGGGAGGGAATGAGCAGTTCTTC. Protein: CASSFRLAGGNEQFF.

The chain is built from TRBV4-1 and TRBJ1-5, with 7 bases lining up with TRBD1. This CDR3 has 15 residues. CDR1 and CDR2 (germline): MGHRA, YSYEKL. V trimming: 0 bases; J trimming: 7 bases; junction bases outside the gene matches: 6. CDR3 bases: TGCGCCAGCAGCCAAGAAGGGGGCGGCGGGCAGCCCCAGCATTTT. Translated: CASSQEGGGGQPQHF.

This clonotype came up a few times. This chain uses TRBV10-3 with TRBJ2-2; no reliable D call. Trimming stripped 0 bases from V and 3 bases from J, with 8 bases between. This CDR3 region has 15 residues. The germline V gene has CDR1 ENHRY and CDR2 SYGVKD. CDR3 protein: CAISESTLDTGELFF. The CDR3 coding sequence is TGTGCCATCAGTGAGTCGACATTGGACACCGGGGAGCTGTTTTTT.

This clonotype has just a few counts. V gene TRBV6-5 combines with J gene TRBJ1-1; D is uncertain. CDR1 is MNHEY, CDR2 SVGAGI, per germline. The CDR3 is 15 residues long. V lost 0 bases, J lost 2 bases, and 10 bases lay in between. The CDR3: CASSYSVRTNTEAFF. The CDR3 region has the DNA TGTGCCAGCAGTTACTCAGTCAGGACCAACACTGAAGCTTTCTTT.

Only a few counts were recorded for this clonotype. The chain couples TRBV20-1 to TRBJ2-1; 7 bases agree with TRBD2. J gave up 5 bases and V 4 bases, and 5 bases lay outside the gene matches. Germline CDR1 and CDR2: DFQATT and SNEGSKA (reference sequence). The CDR3 totals 13 residues. The CDR3 loop is CSATPGTNNEQFF. The CDR3 region has the DNA TGCAGTGCTACCCCCGGGACTAACAATGAGCAGTTCTTC.

The chain has TRBV6-1 and TRBJ1-2; D not resolved. Germline assignment: CDR1 MNHNS and CDR2 SASEGT. The CDR3 contains 18 residues. V lost 5 bases to trimming and J lost 0 bases, with 22 bases between them. The CDR3 DNA follows: TGTGCCAGCAGTCAAAGGTTGACAACGGAAACCTCTAACTATGGCTACACCTTC. Translating gives CASSQRLTTETSNYGYTF.

Remarks on this clonotype: An end of the junction differs from the germline gene, which may be a read error. The chain is built from TRBV7-9 and TRBJ1-2; no firm D call. The CDR3 contains 12 residues. Germline CDR1 is SEHNR and CDR2 is FQNEAQ (reference sequence). The CDR3 protein is CSSSLAADGYTF. CDR3 in DNA: TGTTCCAGCAGCTTAGCGGCTGATGGCTACACCTTC.

The chain is built from TRBV7-3 and TRBJ1-6; the D is unclear. This CDR3 has 15 residues. V lost 1 base to trimming and J lost 5 bases, with 9 bases between them. The germline gives CDR1 SGHTA, CDR2 FQGTGA. The DNA of the CDR3 is TGTGCCAGCAGCTTAATGGGTGCAGATAATTCACCCCTCCACTTT. It translates to CASSLMGADNSPLHF.

The chain recombines TRBV20-1 with TRBJ2-5; possible D gene TRBD1, 5 bases. Per the germline V gene, CDR1 is DFQATT and CDR2 is SNEGSKA (reference sequence). CDR3 length: 13 residues. V was shortened by 7 bases and J by 5 bases, with 17 bases between the two germline ends. As DNA, the CDR3 is TGCAGTGTCACGCCCCAGGGTCGCGAGACCCAGTACTTC. It specifies CSVTPQGRETQYF.

The chain carries TRBV6-1 and TRBJ1-2, with a tentative D call TRBD1 (6 bases). The CDR3 contains 15 residues. V dropped 3 bases and J dropped 4 bases, with 15 bases sitting between them. The V gene's germline CDR1 is MNHNS and CDR2 SASEGT. CDR3 in amino acids: CASSELPQGSYGYTF. CDR3 DNA: TGTGCCAGCAGTGAGTTACCTCAGGGGTCCTATGGCTACACCTTC.

The chain employs TRBV11-2 and TRBJ1-5, with TRBD1 matching over 7 bases. Germline CDR1 and CDR2: SGHAT and FQNNGV. V trimming: 3 bases; J trimming: 6 bases; junction bases outside the gene matches: 14. The CDR3 contains 17 residues. The CDR3 nucleotides are TGTGCCAGCAGCTTCCGGGACAGACCTGAACATGGTCAGCCCCAGCATTTT. It specifies CASSFRDRPEHGQPQHF.

The chain is built from TRBV25-1 and TRBJ1-6; D is undetermined. The CDR3 runs to 15 residues. Trimming took off 6 bases at V and 9 bases at J, with 18 bases between the two ends. Per the germline V gene, CDR1 is MGHDK and CDR2 is SYGVNS. CDR3: CASRPWEGSGSPLHF. The CDR3 DNA follows: TGTGCCAGCAGACCCTGGGAGGGAAGCGGTTCACCCCTCCACTTT.

This clonotype was counted only a few times. A read error may account for a junction end that differs from germline. This sequence joins TRBV20-1 and TRBJ2-5; TRBD1 is a possible D gene (5 bases). CDR3 size: 13 residues. Germline loops: CDR1 DFQATT, CDR2 SNEGSKA (reference sequence). For the CDR3, the DNA is TGCAGTGCTGGAGACAGTATCCAAGAGACCCAGTACTTC. Translation: CSAGDSIQETQYF.

In this sample, this clonotype turned up once. The chain recombines TRBV6-4 with TRBJ2-3; 14 bases match TRBD2. Germline CDR1 reads MRHNA; CDR2 reads SNTAGT. This CDR3 is 18 amino acids long. V gave up 2 bases and J gave up 1 base; unmatched junction bases: 5. The CDR3 protein is CASSDGTSGRGGTDTQYF. The CDR3 DNA follows: TGTGCCAGCAGTGACGGGACTAGCGGGAGAGGTGGCACAGATACGCAGTATTTT.

This chain connects TRBV28 to TRBJ2-5; 7 bases map to TRBD1. The ends lost 4 bases at V and 3 bases at J; junction bases unmatched: 8. The germline V gene encodes CDR1 MDHEN and CDR2 SYDVKM. The length of the CDR3 is 15 residues. CDR3 nucleotide sequence: TGTGCCAGCAGTTCCCCCGGGACAGCGGAAGAGACCCAGTACTTC. It is translated as CASSSPGTAEETQYF.

V usage is TRBV6-5 and J usage is TRBJ2-2; D might be TRBD2 (5 bases). From germline, CDR1 is MNHEY and CDR2 SVGAGI. The ends were cut back, 6 bases at V and 6 bases at J, with 14 bases in the middle. The CDR3 runs 14 residues. CDR3 nucleotides: TGTGCCAGCAGCCGACGCCGGGAAGCCGGGGAGCTGTTTTTT. Protein product: CASSRRREAGELFF.

This chain links TRBV4-2 with TRBJ2-7; D is perhaps TRBD1 (6 bases). In germline, CDR1 is LGHNA, CDR2 YNFKEQ. The CDR3 totals 17 residues. The germline V and J ends were trimmed by 0 bases and 0 bases, with 15 bases remaining between them. CDR3 protein: CASSQDPEGTSSYEQYF. The CDR3 DNA follows: TGTGCCAGCAGCCAAGATCCGGAAGGGACATCCTCCTACGAGCAGTACTTC.

This clonotype was counted only a few times. The J gene is TRBJ2-7, the V gene TRBV4-2, with a tentative D call TRBD2 (5 bases). V gave up 3 bases and J gave up 6 bases, with 12 bases separating them. CDR3 length: 13 residues. CDR1 is LGHNA, CDR2 YNFKEQ, per germline. For the CDR3, the DNA is TGTGCCAGCAGCCAGGAACTAGAGCTCGAGCAGTACTTC. Protein: CASSQELELEQYF.

V usage is TRBV7-8 and J usage is TRBJ1-6; no clear D gene. In germline, CDR1 is SGHVS, CDR2 FQNEAQ. The V gene lost 2 bases and the J gene lost 5 bases, with 10 bases spanning the gap. The CDR3 consists of 15 residues. CDR3 sequence reads: CASSLRPTNNSPLHF. The CDR3, as DNA: TGTGCCAGCAGCTTAAGACCCACGAATAATTCACCCCTCCACTTT. Using reference TRBV7-8 and TRBJ1-6 for the parts outside the CDR3, the full variable domain is GAGVSQSPRYKVAKRGQDVALRCDPISGHVSLFWYQQALGQGPEFLTYFQNEAQLDKSGLPSDRFFAERPEGSVSTLKIQRTQQEDSAVYLCASSLRPTNNSPLHFGNGTRLTVT.

This rearrangement joins TRBV5-1 to TRBJ2-2, with D uncertain. Germline CDR1 SGHRS, CDR2 YFSETQ. The V gene lost 2 bases and the J gene lost 4 bases, with 9 bases spanning the gap. The CDR3 runs to 14 residues. The CDR3 is CASSFMRSTGELFF. DNA of the CDR3: TGCGCCAGCAGCTTTATGCGTTCCACCGGGGAGCTGTTTTTT. The whole variable domain, remainder taken from reference TRBV5-1 and TRBJ2-2, is KAGVTQTPRYLIKTRGQQVTLSCSPISGHRSVSWYQQTPGQGLQFLFEYFSETQRNKGNFPGRFSGRQFSNSRSEMNVSTLELGDSALYLCASSFMRSTGELFFGEGSRLTVL.

This rearrangement joins TRBV7-9 to TRBJ2-5; the D gene is possibly TRBD2 (6 bases). From germline, CDR1 is SEHNR and CDR2 FQNEAQ (reference sequence). There are 14 residues in the CDR3. Deletions cut 2 bases from V and 5 bases from J, with 12 bases between. CDR3 sequence (DNA): TGTGCCAGCAGCTTAACGGTCGGAGGGGAGACCCAGTACTTC. Translating it yields CASSLTVGGETQYF.

The chain joins TRBV7-2 to TRBJ1-2; D gene unclear. Trimming left V 5 bases short and J 8 bases short, with 12 bases between. This CDR3 spans 12 amino acids. Germline CDR1 is SGHTA and CDR2 is FQGNSA. The CDR3 region is CASSGLSGGYTF. The CDR3 DNA reads as TGTGCCAGCAGCGGATTATCGGGCGGCTACACCTTC.